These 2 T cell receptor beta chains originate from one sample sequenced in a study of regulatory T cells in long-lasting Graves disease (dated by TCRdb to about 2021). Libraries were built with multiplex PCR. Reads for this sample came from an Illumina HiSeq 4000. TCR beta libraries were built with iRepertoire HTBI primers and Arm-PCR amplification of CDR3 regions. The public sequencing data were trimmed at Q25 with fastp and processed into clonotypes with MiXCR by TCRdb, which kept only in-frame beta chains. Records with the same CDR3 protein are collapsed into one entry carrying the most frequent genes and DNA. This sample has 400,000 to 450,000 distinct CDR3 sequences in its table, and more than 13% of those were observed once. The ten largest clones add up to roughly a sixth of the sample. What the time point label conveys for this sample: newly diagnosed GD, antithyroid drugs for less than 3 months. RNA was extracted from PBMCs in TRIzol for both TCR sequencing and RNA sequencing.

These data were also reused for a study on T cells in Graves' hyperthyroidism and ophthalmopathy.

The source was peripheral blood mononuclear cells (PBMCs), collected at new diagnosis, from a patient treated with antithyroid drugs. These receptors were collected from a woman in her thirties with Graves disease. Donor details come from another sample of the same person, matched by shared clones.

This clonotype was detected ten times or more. Here the CDR3 reads CSASANWRNEQFF. The CDR3 coding sequence is TGCAGTGCTAGCGCAAATTGGAGAAATGAGCAGTTCTTC. This chain uses TRBV20-1 with TRBJ2-1; D is unresolved. Looked up from germline, CDR1 is DFQATT and CDR2 is SNEGSKA (reference sequence). V lost 3 bases and J 7 bases, leaving 13 bases between the germline ends. This CDR3 is 13 amino acids long.

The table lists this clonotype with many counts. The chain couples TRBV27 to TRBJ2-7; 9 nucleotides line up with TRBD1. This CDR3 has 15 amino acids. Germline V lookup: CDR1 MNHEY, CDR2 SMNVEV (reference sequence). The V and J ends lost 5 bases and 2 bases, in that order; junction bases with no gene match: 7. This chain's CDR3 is CASSADRGVTYEQYF. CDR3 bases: TGTGCCAGCAGTGCGGACAGGGGAGTGACCTACGAGCAGTACTTC.